Listed below are T cell receptor beta chains from one sample, sequenced in a study of blood T cell repertoires in COVID-19. Sequenced by immunoSEQ multiplex PCR; TCRdb stores in-frame clones only, minus some. Among roughly 250,000 clones listed, 70% to 90% were seen once. Source material: PBMCs or T cells enriched from blood (not recorded which). The receptors stem from a woman between 45 and 60 years old who had recovered from COVID-19. Each CDR3 is given with its conserved first and last residue. The order of the fields is J gene, D gene, V gene, clone size, CDR3 protein, CDR3 DNA. The D gene is left open where the match is weak. Size values are once, few and many counts, or a class for expanded clones, and some rows have none.

TRBJ2-2	NA	TRBV28	NA	CASSYGIITGKKGTGELFF	TGTGCCAGCAGTTATGGGATAATAACAGGGAAAAAAGGCACCGGGGAGCTGTTTTTT
TRBJ1-4	TRBD1	TRBV3-1/TRBV3-2	NA	CASSLRTGGQNEKLFF	TGTGCCAGCAGCCTTAGGACAGGGGGCCAAAATGAAAAACTGTTTTTT
TRBJ2-1	TRBD2	TRBV14	NA	CASSQSILGTSGNVYNEQFF	TGTGCCAGCAGCCAATCAATTCTAGGAACTAGCGGGAATGTCTACAATGAGCAGTTCTTC
TRBJ2-5	TRBD1	TRBV4-2	NA	CASSQPTGDSETQYF	TGTGCCAGCAGCCAACCGACAGGGGATTCGGAGACCCAGTACTTC
TRBJ2-7	NA	TRBV12-3/TRBV12-4	NA	CASSQGTVGEQYF	TGTGCCAGCAGTCAGGGGACCGTTGGAGAGCAGTACTTC
TRBJ1-4	NA	TRBV28	NA	CASSLEGATNEKLFF	TGTGCCAGCAGTTTAGAGGGAGCAACTAATGAAAAACTGTTTTTT
TRBJ2-7	NA	TRBV27	NA	CASSITGNYEQYF	TGTGCCAGCAGTATCACAGGGAACTACGAGCAGTACTTC
TRBJ2-7	TRBD1	TRBV6-5	NA	CASSYSLTGGSEQYF	TGTGCCAGCAGTTACTCGTTGACAGGGGGCTCCGAGCAGTACTTC
TRBJ2-4	TRBD2	TRBV19	NA	CASSIMFGLAGTLAKNIQYF	TGTGCCAGTAGTATAATGTTCGGTCTAGCGGGGACATTAGCCAAAAACATTCAGTACTTC
TRBJ2-1	TRBD1	TRBV5-1	once	CASSRGQGRHEQFF	TGCGCCAGCAGCCGTGGACAGGGGCGGCATGAGCAGTTCTTC
TRBJ1-5	NA	TRBV11-2	NA	CASSLDSQQPQHF	TGTGCCAGCAGCTTAGATAGCCAACAGCCCCAGCATTTT
TRBJ1-4	TRBD1	TRBV7-2	NA	CASSLVRQGVEKLFF	TGTGCCAGCAGCTTAGTGCGACAGGGTGTTGAAAAACTGTTTTTT
TRBJ2-1	NA	TRBV21-1	NA	CASSKEGLAGALSSYNEQFF	TGTGCCAGCAGCAAAGAGGGACTAGCGGGAGCTCTTAGCTCCTACAATGAGCAGTTCTTC
TRBJ2-1	TRBD2	TRBV2	NA	CASSVELAAYNEQFF	TGTGCCAGCAGTGTTGAACTAGCGGCATACAATGAGCAGTTCTTC
TRBJ1-3	NA	TRBV4-1	NA	CASSQGSSGDTIYF	TGCGCCAGCAGCCAAGGGAGCTCCGGAGACACCATATATTTT
TRBJ1-5	TRBD1	TRBV19	NA	CASRMTGGYSNQPQHF	TGTGCCAGTAGGATGACAGGGGGCTATAGCAATCAGCCCCAGCATTTT
TRBJ2-3	NA	TRBV14	NA	CASSQWGRGGGDTQYF	TGTGCCAGCAGCCAATGGGGCAGGGGCGGTGGAGATACGCAGTATTTT
TRBJ2-7	TRBD1	TRBV3-1/TRBV3-2	NA	CASSQDRGTGKYEQYF	TGTGCCAGCAGCCAAGATAGGGGGACAGGAAAATACGAGCAGTACTTC
TRBJ2-7	TRBD1	TRBV11-2	NA	CASSFRPTFGQEVYEQYF	TGTGCCAGCAGCTTCCGACCTACCTTTGGACAGGAAGTATACGAGCAGTACTTC
TRBJ2-7	NA	TRBV28	NA	CASQGPGRGEQYF	TGTGCCAGCCAAGGGCCGGGTCGGGGAGAGCAGTACTTC
TRBJ2-1	TRBD2	TRBV6-4	NA	CASSRTSGRNSNEQFF	TGTGCCAGCAGTCGGACTAGCGGGAGAAATAGCAATGAGCAGTTCTTC
TRBJ1-6	NA	TRBV7-9	NA	CASSLWEGAGSPLHF	TGTGCCAGCAGCTTATGGGAGGGTGCCGGGTCACCCCTCCACTTT
TRBJ2-7	TRBD2	TRBV28	NA	CASGLAGVPYEQYF	TGTGCCAGCGGGTTAGCGGGAGTTCCCTACGAGCAGTACTTC
TRBJ1-1	NA	TRBV7-9	NA	CASSLAGHGTEAFF	TGTGCCAGCAGCTTAGCGGGACATGGCACTGAAGCTTTCTTT
TRBJ2-5	NA	TRBV19	NA	CASSIGTDRGETQYF	TGTGCCAGTAGTATAGGGACAGATCGAGGGGAGACCCAGTACTTC
TRBJ1-4	TRBD1	TRBV4-2	NA	CASSQRQGGVRWEKLFF	TGTGCCAGCAGCCAACGACAGGGAGGCGTTAGATGGGAAAAACTGTTTTTT
TRBJ2-1	NA	TRBV21-1	NA	CASSNGLAGAVYNEQFF	TGTGCCAGCAGCAACGGACTAGCGGGAGCTGTCTACAATGAGCAGTTCTTC
TRBJ2-3	NA	TRBV7-2	NA	CASSLCRVRF	TGTGCCAGCAGCTTGTGCCGGGTCCGTTTT
TRBJ1-1	NA	TRBV9	NA	CASSVVPTGRDTEAFF	TGTGCCAGCAGCGTAGTACCTACAGGGAGGGACACTGAAGCTTTCTTT
TRBJ1-2	TRBD1	TRBV29-1	NA	CSVSPFRGPRDGYTF	TGCAGCGTTTCTCCGTTTAGGGGGCCCAGGGATGGCTACACCTTC
TRBJ2-5	NA	TRBV10-2	NA	CASSDSPPGTQYF	TGCGCCAGTTCGGACAGCCCTCCGGGGACCCAGTACTTC